Each of the 3 T cell receptor beta chains below was sequenced from the same sample in a study of T cell repertoires in cytomegalovirus infection. Their antigens are not known. TCRdb re-analysed the reads in MiXCR, keeping a single row per CDR3 protein. The data hold about 700,000 distinct CDR3 sequences, with around a third observed a single time. The input for sequencing was cultured PBMCs, taken from culture after CMV antigen stimulation. Receptors originate from a human donor in good health (CMV status not recorded). Some clones in this sample may be carry-over from other donors' samples.

The chain recombines TRBV5-5 with TRBJ2-5; 9 nucleotides match TRBD1. The ends lost 5 bases at V and 4 bases at J; junction bases unmatched: 3. Germline values: CDR1 SGHKS, CDR2 YYEKEE (reference sequence). The CDR3 is 13 amino acids. The chain's CDR3 is CASSMGQGETQYF. The CDR3 nucleotides are TGTGCCAGCAGTATGGGACAGGGAGAGACCCAGTACTTC.

The chain links TRBV5-1 to TRBJ1-1; D perhaps matches TRBD1 (6 bases). Trimming took off 4 bases at V and 5 bases at J, with 9 bases between the two ends. The CDR3 loop spans 12 amino acids. The germline V gene has CDR1 SGHRS and CDR2 YFSETQ. The DNA for the CDR3 is TGCGCCAGCAGCCGGGACACGACTGAAGCTTTCTTT. It yields the protein CASSRDTTEAFF. The whole variable domain, filled in from reference TRBV5-1 and TRBJ1-1, reads KAGVTQTPRYLIKTRGQQVTLSCSPISGHRSVSWYQQTPGQGLQFLFEYFSETQRNKGNFPGRFSGRQFSNSRSEMNVSTLELGDSALYLCASSRDTTEAFFGQGTRLTVV.

V is TRBV27 and J is TRBJ1-4; D is perhaps TRBD1 (6 bases). Trimming pared 2 bases from V and 7 bases from J, leaving 20 bases between. The V gene's germline CDR1 is MNHEY and CDR2 SMNVEV (reference sequence). The CDR3 is 17 residues long. CDR3 nucleotides: TGTGCCAGCAGTTTAACGGTTTCGACAGGCTTTGGTGAAAAACTGTTTTTT. This translates into CASSLTVSTGFGEKLFF.